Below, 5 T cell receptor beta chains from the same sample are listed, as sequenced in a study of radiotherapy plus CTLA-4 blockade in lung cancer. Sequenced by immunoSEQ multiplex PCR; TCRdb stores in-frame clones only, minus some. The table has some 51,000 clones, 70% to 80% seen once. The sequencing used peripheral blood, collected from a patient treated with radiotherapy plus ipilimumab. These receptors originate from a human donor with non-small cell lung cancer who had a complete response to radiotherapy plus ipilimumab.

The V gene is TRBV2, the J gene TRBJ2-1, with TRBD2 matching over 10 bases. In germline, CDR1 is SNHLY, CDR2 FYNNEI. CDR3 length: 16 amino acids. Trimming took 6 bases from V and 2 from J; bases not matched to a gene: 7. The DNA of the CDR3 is TGTGCCAGCAGCAGCTCTAGCGGGAGAACCTACAATGAGCAGTTCTTC. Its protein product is CASSSSSGRTYNEQFF.

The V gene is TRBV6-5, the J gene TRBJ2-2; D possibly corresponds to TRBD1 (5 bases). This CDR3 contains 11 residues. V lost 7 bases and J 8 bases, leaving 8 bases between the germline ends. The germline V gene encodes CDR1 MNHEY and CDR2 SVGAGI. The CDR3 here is CASKGAGELFF. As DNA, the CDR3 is TGTGCCAGCAAAGGGGCGGGGGAGCTGTTTTTT.

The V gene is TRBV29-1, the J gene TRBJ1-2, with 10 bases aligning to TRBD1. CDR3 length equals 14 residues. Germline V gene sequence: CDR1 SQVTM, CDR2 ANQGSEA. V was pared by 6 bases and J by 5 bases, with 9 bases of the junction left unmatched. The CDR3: CSVRWGQGWYGYTF. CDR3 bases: TGCAGCGTCCGATGGGGACAGGGGTGGTATGGCTACACCTTC.

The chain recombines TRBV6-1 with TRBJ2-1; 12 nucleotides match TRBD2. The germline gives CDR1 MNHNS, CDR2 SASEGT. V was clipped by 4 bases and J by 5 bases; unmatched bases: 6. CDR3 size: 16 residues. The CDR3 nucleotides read TGTGCCAGCAGTGGGTGGACTAGCGGGAATAACAATGAGCAGTTCTTC. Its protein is CASSGWTSGNNNEQFF.

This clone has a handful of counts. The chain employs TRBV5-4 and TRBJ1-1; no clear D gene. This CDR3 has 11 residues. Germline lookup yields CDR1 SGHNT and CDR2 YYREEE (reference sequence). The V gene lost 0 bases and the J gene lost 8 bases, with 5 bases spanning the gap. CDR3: CASSLDGEAFF. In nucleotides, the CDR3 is TGTGCCAGCAGCTTGGACGGGGAAGCTTTCTTT.